This T cell receptor beta chain derives from a study of OX40 agonist ivuxolimab in advanced cancers. CDR1 is GTSNPN and CDR2 is SVGIG in the germline V gene (reference sequence). The V end was cut by 2 bases, the J end by 3 bases, with 20 bases between. The CDR3 has 17 residues. Individuals having autoimmune disease history or systemic immunosuppression were not enrolled. This clone is medium-sized in the sample. TCRdb's copy holds only in-frame clones and misses some; the assay was immunoSEQ multiplex PCR. Of around 39,000 clones listed, 88% are singletons. This receptor was taken from an adult with an advanced solid tumor such as melanoma, head and neck, liver or kidney cancer. The starting material was CD4+ or CD8+ T cells sorted from blood, obtained in a trial of the OX40 agonist ivuxolimab. V usage is TRBV30 and J usage is TRBJ1-5; D not certain. The CDR3 loop is CAWSRLKGTAHNQPQHF. CDR3 DNA sequence: TGTGCCTGGAGTAGATTGAAGGGCACTGCTCACAATCAGCCCCAGCATTTT.